This T cell receptor (beta chain) was identified in a study of patients and donors after allogeneic stem cell transplantation (dated by TCRdb to between 2020 and 2021). The library was built by means of RT-PCR. TCRdb shows the sequencer as NextSeq 550. The raw public data were reprocessed by TCRdb itself: fastp quality trimming at Q25, MiXCR clonotype calling, in-frame beta chains only. Entries that share a CDR3 protein sequence are merged under the most common genes and DNA. This sample lists under 170,000 distinct CDR3 sequences; about a third were detected once. Roughly 50% of the sample goes to the ten largest clones. A note on this clonotype: Its antigen target is currently unknown. Qualities for individual bases were not recorded, and no much larger clone is one base off.

V is cut by 4 bases and J by 5 bases, and the space between the germline ends is 14 bases. The CDR3 covers 14 residues, taking in both the cysteine and the phenylalanine. Just CDR3 DNA is preserved here, 42 bases in frame from base 1. The sequenced sample was blood, either unsorted or a sorted T cell fraction (not recorded which). The chain is encoded by TRBV12-3 or TRBV12-4 joined to TRBJ1-1; the D gene is possibly TRBD1, with 6 bases matching. The TCR comes from a human donor who was either an allogeneic HSCT recipient or a stem cell or donor lymphocyte infusion donor (not recorded which). It is not recorded whose cells these are; they may come from a transplant donor. This receptor has the CDR3 CASSSRQARTEAFF. The DNA sequence is TGTGCCAGCAGTTCCCGACAGGCTAGGACTGAAGCTTTCTTT.